Following are 9 T cell receptor beta chains from one sample sequenced in a study of OX40 agonist ivuxolimab in advanced cancers. The protocol was immunoSEQ multiplex PCR, while the TCRdb copy is restricted to in-frame clones and leaves out a portion. The repertoire includes around 77,000 clones, over 75% of them detected once, and around 0.92% sits in the top ten. The sample in question was CD4+ or CD8+ T cells sorted from blood, obtained in a trial of the OX40 agonist ivuxolimab. These receptors were obtained from an adult with an advanced solid tumor such as melanoma, head and neck, liver or kidney cancer.

The rearrangement links TRBV11-3 to TRBJ2-7, with D maybe TRBD1 (6 bases). V was clipped by 5 bases and J by 4 bases, with 9 bases between them. Germline CDR1 reads SGHNT; CDR2 reads YENEEA. This CDR3 has 12 amino acids. This CDR3 reads CASSKTGYEQYF. The CDR3 nucleotides read TGTGCCAGCAGCAAGACAGGTTACGAGCAGTACTTC.

V is TRBV15 and J is TRBJ2-5, with a tentative D call TRBD1 (6 bases). CDR1 is LNHNV and CDR2 is YYDKDF in the germline V gene (reference sequence). There are 19 residues in the CDR3. V was pared by 0 bases and J by 7 bases, with 27 bases between. The CDR3 DNA is TGTGCCACCAGCAGAGATGGTCCCCCGTCGGGACACCGAGGGGGGACCCAGTACTTC. As protein: CATSRDGPPSGHRGGTQYF. The full variable domain, its missing parts supplied by reference TRBV15 and TRBJ2-5, is DAMVIQNPRYQVTQFGKPVTLSCSQTLNHNVMYWYQQKSSQAPKLLFHYYDKDFNNEADTPDNFQSRRPNTSFCFLDIRSPGLGDTAMYLCATSRDGPPSGHRGGTQYFGPGTRLLVL.

This clone has only one observation. The chain has TRBV4-1 and TRBJ1-5, with a possible D match to TRBD1 (6 bases). Germline V gene data show CDR1 as MGHRA and CDR2 as YSYEKL. The CDR3 covers 16 residues. With 6 bases removed from V and 3 bases from J, the gap between germline ends came to 18 bases. In nucleotides, the CDR3 is TGCGCCAGCAGTCTAAAGCTGAGGGACACCAATCAGCCCCAGCATTTT. It codes for CASSLKLRDTNQPQHF.

J is TRBJ2-3 and V is TRBV10-3; TRBD2 matches at 9 bases. The CDR3 totals 13 residues. Germline trimming cut 6 bases from V and 3 bases from J; bases unmatched to any gene: 1. Germline CDR1 is ENHRY and CDR2 is SYGVKD. This CDR3 reads CAIRLAGTDTQYF. CDR3 nucleotides: TGTGCCATCAGGCTAGCGGGGACAGATACGCAGTATTTT.

CDR3 in amino acids: CASRSDRAGGYTF. CDR3 DNA sequence: TGTGCCAGCAGATCGGACAGGGCGGGTGGCTACACCTTC. This chain uses TRBV6-5 with TRBJ1-2, with TRBD1 matching over 8 bases. The CDR3 loop spans 13 amino acids. CDR1 and CDR2 from the germline V gene are MNHEY and SVGAGI. J gave up 7 bases and V 6 bases, and 7 bases lay outside the gene matches.

This clone came up once. The chain joins TRBV7-9 to TRBJ2-3; D perhaps matches TRBD1 (6 bases). Germline-derived CDR1 and CDR2 are SEHNR and FQNEAQ (reference sequence). Trimming removed 8 bases at V and 6 bases at J, with 12 bases between. The CDR3 runs 12 residues. For the CDR3, the DNA is TGTGCCAGCGGCCCCAGGGGCGATACGCAGTATTTT. Its protein product is CASGPRGDTQYF.

This chain uses TRBV19 with TRBJ2-1; 14 bases map to TRBD2. V gave up 3 bases and J gave up 7 bases; unmatched junction bases: 5. CDR1 LNHDA and CDR2 SQIVND come from the germline V gene (reference sequence). The CDR3 loop spans 16 amino acids. CDR3 in DNA: TGTGCCAGTAGTATGGGGACTAGCGGGGGCCTAAATGAGCAGTTCTTC. Encoded protein: CASSMGTSGGLNEQFF.

This clone was seen only a few times. The chain couples TRBV28 to TRBJ2-7, with no clear D. CDR1 and CDR2 (germline): MDHEN, SYDVKM. CDR3 size: 12 residues. The V and J ends lost 6 bases and 3 bases respectively, with 9 bases between them. CDR3 in amino acids: CASRSAYYEQYF. CDR3 nucleotide sequence: TGTGCCAGCAGGTCAGCCTACTACGAGCAGTACTTC.

The chain carries TRBV30 and TRBJ2-7; 7 positions match TRBD2. The germline V gene encodes CDR1 GTSNPN and CDR2 SVGIG (reference sequence). V gave up 1 base and J gave up 3 bases; unmatched junction bases: 0. The CDR3 loop spans 12 amino acids. The chain's CDR3 is CAWSAGGYEQYF. CDR3 DNA sequence: TGTGCCTGGAGTGCGGGAGGCTACGAGCAGTACTTC.